This T cell receptor beta chain was recorded in a study of blood T cell repertoires in COVID-19. Study summary: Acute-phase and convalescent COVID-19 samples originated in the United States, Italy and Spain.

Sequencing used immunoSEQ multiplex PCR; TCRdb keeps in-frame clones, though not all of them. The data contain 150,000 to 200,000 clones, around 85% of them seen just once; the ten biggest clones take up about 3.3%. The sample taken for sequencing was peripheral blood. This receptor was identified in a man aged 55 to 70 with acute or convalescent COVID-19.

The CDR3 region has the DNA TGTGCCAGCTCACCGTTCCAGGGAGGCACCGGGGAGCTGTTTTTT. Protein: CASSPFQGGTGELFF. This chain connects TRBV18 to TRBJ2-2; maybe TRBD2 (6 bases). V shed 3 bases and J shed 4 bases, with 12 bases lying between them. Germline CDR1 reads KGHSH; CDR2 reads LQKENI. The CDR3 sequence is 15 residues long.